This T cell receptor beta chain originates from a study of spatial heterogeneity in lung cancer. The sample's time point: sample taken at primary tumor resection. Unsorted whole RNA from tumor, nontumor lung or frozen PBMC underwent sequencing. Samples came from approximately 65 TRACERx patients with untreated early-stage lung cancer. Per germline, CDR1 MNHEY and CDR2 SVGEGT. The CDR3 extends over 14 amino acids. V lost 6 bases and J 6 bases, leaving 15 bases between the germline ends. This clonotype was recorded many times. In TCRdb, the 5' RACE reads were re-called with MiXCR into one record per CDR3 protein. The profile shows some 52,000 distinct CDR3 sequences, over 5.5% of them singletons.

The sample here was PBMCs, taken at surgery. This TCR was sampled from a female donor with early-stage non-small cell lung cancer. The chain recombines TRBV6-2 or TRBV6-3 with TRBJ1-5; maybe TRBD1 (5 bases). The CDR3 spells CASRWSVGVQPQHF. The CDR3 nucleotides are TGTGCCAGCAGGTGGTCAGTGGGGGTTCAGCCCCAGCATTTT.